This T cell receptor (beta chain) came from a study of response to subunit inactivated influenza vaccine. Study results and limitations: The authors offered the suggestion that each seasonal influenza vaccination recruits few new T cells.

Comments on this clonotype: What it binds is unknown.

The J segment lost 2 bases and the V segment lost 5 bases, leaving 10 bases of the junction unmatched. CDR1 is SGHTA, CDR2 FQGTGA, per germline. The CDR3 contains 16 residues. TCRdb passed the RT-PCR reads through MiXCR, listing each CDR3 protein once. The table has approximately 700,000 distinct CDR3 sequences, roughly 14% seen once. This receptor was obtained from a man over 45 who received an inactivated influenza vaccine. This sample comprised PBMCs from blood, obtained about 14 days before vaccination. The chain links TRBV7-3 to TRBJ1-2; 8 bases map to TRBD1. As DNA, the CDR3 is TGTGCCAGCAGCGGGGGACAGGCGGCGCTCAACTATGGCTACACCTTC. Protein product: CASSGGQAALNYGYTF.